This T cell receptor beta chain was documented in a study of human T cells and chemical hapten exposure. This clonotype was detected only a few times. The CDR3 is 13 amino acids. Germline CDR1 reads SNHLY; CDR2 reads FYNNEI. V was pared by 7 bases and J by 2 bases, with 4 bases of the junction left unmatched. TCRdb re-called the 5' RACE reads through MiXCR, storing one row per CDR3 protein. The table includes 110,000 or so distinct CDR3 sequences, roughly 19% detected once. Unfractionated whole blood yielded total RNA. J is TRBJ2-5 and V is TRBV2, with TRBD2 identical over 7 bases. The source of this sequence is a human donor in good health. The CDR3 nucleotides read TGTGCCAGCAAAGCGGGAAGGCAAGAGACCCAGTACTTC. This translates into CASKAGRQETQYF.